The clone carrying this T cell receptor (beta chain) was seen more than once but under ten times. TCRdb reprocessed the RT-PCR reads via MiXCR and lists one record per CDR3 protein. The repertoire holds hundreds of thousands of distinct CDR3 sequences, with around 14% as singletons. Per germline, CDR1 SGHRS and CDR2 YFSETQ. CDR3 length: 15 amino acids. The ends were cut back, 5 bases at V and 0 bases at J, with 12 bases in the middle. Sequencing input: memory CD4+ T cells from blood. The sequence was obtained from a female donor in good health, serving as a healthy control. The V and J genes are TRBV5-1 and TRBJ2-1, with D hard to call. The CDR3 sequence is CASRPTPSSYNEQFF. The CDR3 region has the DNA TGCGCCAGCAGACCTACTCCGAGCTCCTACAATGAGCAGTTCTTC.